This entry describes one TCR beta chain. The antigen remains undetermined. The CDR3 covers 14 residues. Germline V lookup: CDR1 PRHDT, CDR2 FYEKMQ (reference sequence). V was cut by 5 bases and J by 7 bases, with 15 bases left in between. PCR used 60 Vbeta primers and 13 Jbeta primers. Sequencing was performed with immunoSEQ multiplex PCR; in TCRdb, only in-frame clones are kept and a portion is missing. The sample holds approximately 100,000 clones; more than 60% are singletons and the top ten take 2% to 2.5%. This specimen belongs to a study of cytomegalovirus exposure and HLA in healthy donors. Study outcomes and limitations: The dataset shows that most TCR sequences were rare, while some public TCRs occurred in many donors.

The chain employs TRBV13 and TRBJ2-1, with D possibly being TRBD2 (6 bases). The sample consisted of PBMCs. This receptor was identified in a man aged 45-65 years in good health and CMV-seronegative. CDR3 nucleotide sequence: TGTGCCAGCAGCACGGGACTTCCCTTTAATGAGCAGTTCTTC. Translating gives CASSTGLPFNEQFF.